Listed here are 15 T cell receptor beta chains from one sample, sequenced in a study of regulatory T cells in long-lasting Graves disease. As for time point: newly diagnosed GD, antithyroid drugs for less than 3 months. Extracted RNA from PBMCs served as the source of the TCR library. iRepertoire HTBI primers and Arm-PCR of CDR3 regions built TCR beta libraries. In TCRdb, the multiplex PCR reads were re-called with MiXCR into one record per CDR3 protein. The table records some 500,000 distinct CDR3 sequences, 13% of them present only once. This same sample was also part of a study on T cells in Graves' hyperthyroidism and ophthalmopathy.

Here the sequenced sample was peripheral blood mononuclear cells (PBMCs), taken at new diagnosis, from a patient treated with antithyroid drugs. The origin of the receptors is a man aged 30-40 years with Graves disease.

This clonotype was observed at least ten times. The chain uses TRBV11-2 and TRBJ2-7; D is perhaps TRBD1 (6 bases). Trimming shortened V by 5 bases and J by 0 bases, and 17 bases separated the two germline ends. The CDR3 runs 16 residues. CDR1 is SGHAT, CDR2 FQNNGV, per germline. The CDR3 region is CASSTSGTRSSYEQYF. The CDR3 bases are TGTGCCAGCAGCACTTCCGGGACACGATCCTCCTACGAGCAGTACTTC.

With regard to this clonotype: This likely reflects a read error, since a far larger clone is one base away. The V gene is TRBV12-3 or TRBV12-4, the J gene TRBJ2-5; no reliable D call. The CDR3 is 11 amino acids. The CDR3 is CASSYSGEQSF. The DNA of the CDR3 is TGTGCCAGCAGCTATTCGGGTGAGCAGTCCTTC.

In this sample, this clonotype turned up many times. V usage is TRBV24-1 and J usage is TRBJ2-5; 12 bases fit TRBD1. Germline lookup yields CDR1 KGHDR and CDR2 SFDVKD. After removal of 4 bases from V and 5 bases from J, the junction contained 4 bases not matched to a gene. The CDR3 is 15 amino acids. In DNA form, the CDR3 reads TGTGCCACCAGTGACCGGGGACAGGGGGCGGAGACCCAGTACTTC. Amino acids: CATSDRGQGAETQYF.

V gene TRBV7-2 combines with J gene TRBJ1-4, with unresolved D. From germline, CDR1 is SGHTA and CDR2 FQGNSA. This CDR3 region has 16 residues. With 5 bases removed from V and 0 bases from J, the gap between germline ends came to 13 bases. The CDR3 is CASSRGRTATNEKLFF. The CDR3 bases are TGTGCCAGCAGCCGTGGACGGACCGCAACTAATGAAAAACTGTTTTTT.

The V and J genes are TRBV3-1 and TRBJ2-1; the D is unclear. The CDR3 is 11 residues long. V gave up 8 bases and J gave up 4 bases, with 6 bases separating them. CDR1 and CDR2 from the germline V gene are LGHDT and YNNKEL (reference sequence). DNA for the CDR3: TGTGCCAGCGGGTTATACAATGAGCAGTTCTTC. It codes for CASGLYNEQFF.

The V call is TRBV9, the J call TRBJ2-1, with 10 positions matching TRBD2. In germline, CDR1 is SGDLS, CDR2 YYNGEE. The V gene end was trimmed by 4 bases and the J gene end by 6 bases; junction bases not matched to a gene: 10. This CDR3 contains 16 residues. The CDR3 DNA is TGTGCCAGCAGCTTCAGCGGGAGGGGAACATTCAATGAGCAGTTCTTC. This codes for CASSFSGRGTFNEQFF.

This clonotype was seen at least ten times. V usage is TRBV5-1 and J usage is TRBJ2-7, with 11 bases lining up with TRBD2. The CDR3 spans 16 residues. Germline-derived CDR1 and CDR2 are SGHRS and YFSETQ. V lost 4 bases, J lost 3 bases, and 9 bases stayed unmatched. CDR3 protein: CASSLQPGLADYEQYF. The CDR3 nucleotides are TGCGCCAGCAGCCTTCAACCGGGACTAGCGGACTACGAGCAGTACTTC.

The table lists this clonotype with many counts. This chain joins TRBV11-2 and TRBJ2-5; tentative D call: TRBD2 (6 bases). CDR3 length equals 14 residues. Germline CDR1 is SGHAT and CDR2 is FQNNGV. V was cut by 1 base and J by 4 bases, with 10 bases left in between. CDR3: CASSLGRGGETQYF. DNA for the CDR3: TGTGCCAGCAGCTTAGGGAGGGGCGGAGAGACCCAGTACTTC.

This clonotype was found many times. CDR3 in amino acids: CASGSTRGLGNIQYF. The CDR3 coding sequence is TGTGCTAGTGGTTCAACGAGGGGTTTGGGAAACATTCAGTACTTC. The chain has TRBV12-5 and TRBJ2-4, with D possibly being TRBD1 or TRBD2 (5 bases each). Germline V gene data show CDR1 as LGHNT and CDR2 as FRNRAP. The CDR3 contains 15 residues. Trimming removed 4 bases from V and 6 bases from J, with 16 bases in between.

CDR3 in DNA: TGCGCCAGCAGTGAACCTGGGCGCACAGATACGCAGTATTTT. This gives the protein CASSEPGRTDTQYF. This sequence joins TRBV10-2 and TRBJ2-3; no reliable D call. CDR3 length equals 14 residues. The ends were cut back, 3 bases at V and 1 base at J, with 8 bases in the middle. The germline CDR1 and CDR2 sequences are WSHSY and SAAADI.

This clonotype appeared a few times. The J gene is TRBJ1-1, the V gene TRBV29-1; D is ambiguous. V was trimmed by 5 bases and J by 2 bases, leaving 9 bases between them. This CDR3 has 12 amino acids. Germline assignment: CDR1 SQVTM and CDR2 ANQGSEA. CDR3 sequence: CSVTDTNTEAFF. Here the CDR3 DNA reads TGCAGCGTTACCGACACTAACACTGAAGCTTTCTTT.

This chain links TRBV20-1 with TRBJ2-5, with D maybe TRBD2 (6 bases). The CDR3 is made up of 15 amino acids. Trimming left V 5 bases short and J 4 bases short, with 20 bases between. The V gene's germline CDR1 is DFQATT and CDR2 SNEGSKA (reference sequence). The CDR3 sequence: CSARTPTSQGETQYF. The CDR3 DNA is TGCAGTGCTCGAACCCCCACTAGCCAAGGAGAGACCCAGTACTTC.

This clonotype appeared a few times. The CDR3 coding sequence is TGCAGTGCTACACTAGCGGGAGGCCCCTGGGGTGAGCAGTTCTTC. Encoded protein: CSATLAGGPWGEQFF. J is TRBJ2-1 and V is TRBV20-1; 12 bases map to TRBD2. V trimming: 4 bases; J trimming: 9 bases; junction bases outside the gene matches: 10. The CDR3 spans 15 residues. Germline loops: CDR1 DFQATT, CDR2 SNEGSKA (reference sequence).

In its sample, this clonotype was seen many times. The chain joins TRBV19 to TRBJ1-1; D not certain. Trimming removed 7 bases from V and 1 base from J, with 10 bases in between. The CDR3 sequence is 13 residues long. Per germline, CDR1 LNHDA and CDR2 SQIVND (reference sequence). DNA of the CDR3: TGTGCCAGTACCCTTACAAGGAACACTGAAGCTTTCTTT. It encodes CASTLTRNTEAFF.

V gene TRBV6-2 or TRBV6-3 combines with J gene TRBJ1-6; 9 bases line up with TRBD1. The ends lost 5 bases at V and 7 bases at J; junction bases unmatched: 6. The germline gives CDR1 MNHEY, CDR2 SVGEGT. This CDR3 comprises 15 residues. CDR3 in amino acids: CASSEVTGGNSPLHF. For the CDR3, the DNA is TGTGCCAGCAGTGAAGTGACAGGGGGAAATTCACCCCTCCACTTT.